This TCR beta chain was sequenced for a study of follicular helper T cells after annual influenza vaccination (dated by TCRdb to 2016 to 2017). Regarding the research as a whole: Blood was collected on days 0, 7 and 28 after each seasonal influenza vaccination. To look at recall of cTfh clones, some subjects were tracked through successive annual vaccinations covering the 2013-2014, 2014-2015 and 2015-2016 seasons. One week after vaccination, a second recruited cohort of 12 to 13 subjects (Table S1) displayed a similar ICOS+CD38+ cTfh response. The 2015 samples were processed right after collection, while the 2013-2014 samples were cryopreserved. Multi-year samples were available for six subjects, with four spanning two vaccination seasons and two spanning three seasons.

The research as a whole found: ICOS+CD38+ cTfh clonality correlated with the frequency of that population, and its change correlated with the change in circulating plasmablast frequency. Day 7 ICOS+CD38+ clones were most often found later in ICOS-CD38- cTfh, suggesting that subset may serve as a memory reservoir. Rare clonotypes could not be sampled because productive TCRB sequences were recovered from only roughly 9-20% of the analyzed cells. With successive annual vaccinations, a recurrent oligoclonal ICOS+CD38+ cTfh response was recalled, and this response contained tetramer and AIM influenza-specific clonotypes.

Sample time point, as interpreted from the label and publication: 2014-2015 season, 7 days after vaccination. Adults received seasonal inactivated influenza vaccine (Fluvarix), and TCRB sequencing tracked sorted blood CD4 subsets before and after vaccination. To be eligible, subjects had to live in the community and must not have received influenza vaccine in the previous 6 months. Exclusions included influenza vaccine contraindications, substance abuse, HIV/AIDS, active malignancy, immunomodulatory medication and active illness such as respiratory infection. Between about 35 and 110 mL of blood was sampled per time point. Non-naive CD4+CXCR5+PD-1+ cells were defined as circulating Tfh and were sorted into two fractions, ICOS+CD38+ and ICOS-CD38-. PBMC were isolated using Ficoll-Paque PLUS or SepMate separation. Before DNA was extracted, the cell subsets were sorted from PBMC using a BD FACS Aria.

The library came from the immunoSEQ multiplex PCR assay. Adaptive Biotechnologies handled the TCRB amplification, library preparation, sequencing and preliminary bioinformatics at Survey level resolution. TCRB sequencing used multiplex PCR amplification of genomic DNA from sorted cTfh populations. The published analysis was carried out like this. In R, clonality was calculated as 1 minus the normalized Shannon entropy, and the Gini index was computed using the R package ineq. Overlap score was defined as the summed counts of shared sequences divided by the total counts of all sequences in both compared samples. Fisher's exact test, with an assumed theoretical repertoire of 10^7 TCRB sequences, was used to assess the significance of shared clonotypes. TCRdb provides this immuneACCESS table in a form limited to in-frame rearrangements. Some clones are lacking; in checked studies, under half of them reflect an unresolved V gene, and why the rest are absent is not known. The V and J calls and clone size come from that table; D and trimming were worked out from the DNA. The table for this sample lists about 15,000 clones; approximately 84% of them were counted only once. The ten largest make up approximately 1.3% of the sample.

Measured from the cysteine to the phenylalanine, the CDR3 is 14 residues long. Here the CDR3 DNA is all that survives: 42 bases in frame from base 1. From a lookup of the germline V gene (reference sequence), CDR1 and CDR2 are LNHDA and SQIVND. Trimming leaves V shorter by 3 bases and J shorter by 5 bases, with the junction holding 4 bases beyond the gene matches. Concerning this clone itself: It lacks a known antigen. Base-call qualities are not available, and no considerably larger clone is one nucleotide away.

The clonotype originates from an adult who received the influenza vaccine. The receptor chain draws on TRBV19 and TRBJ1-5, with 7 bases in between that match TRBD1. Sequenced material: CXCR5+ CD38- circulating T follicular helper cells from blood, taken 7 days after influenza vaccination. The sample's cell subset or site label, decoded: circulating Tfh, non-naive CD4+CXCR5+PD-1+ (ICOS+CD38+ or ICOS-CD38-). In nucleotide form, the sequence is TGTGCCAGTAGTATGACAGGGCGGTATCAGCCCCAGCATTTT. Translated, this is CASSMTGRYQPQHF.